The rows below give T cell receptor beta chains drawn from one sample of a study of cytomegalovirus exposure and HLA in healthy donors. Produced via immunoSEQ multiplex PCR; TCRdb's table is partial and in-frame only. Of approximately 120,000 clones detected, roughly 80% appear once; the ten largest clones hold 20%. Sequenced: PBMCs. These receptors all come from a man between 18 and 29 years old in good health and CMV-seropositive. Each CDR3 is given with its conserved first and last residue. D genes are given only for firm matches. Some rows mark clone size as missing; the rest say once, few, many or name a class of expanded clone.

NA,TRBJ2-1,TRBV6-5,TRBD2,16,CASSYPGAGGHVEQFF,TGTGCCAGCAGTTACCCGGGGGCGGGGGGGCATGTTGAGCAGTTCTTC
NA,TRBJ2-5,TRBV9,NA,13,CASSVVNGETQYF,TGTGCCAGCAGCGTAGTTAATGGCGAGACCCAGTACTTC
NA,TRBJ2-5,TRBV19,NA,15,CASSPRWGGPETQYF,TGTGCCAGTAGTCCCCGGTGGGGAGGACCGGAGACCCAGTACTTC
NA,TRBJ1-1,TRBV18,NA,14,CASSPPSPNAEAFF,TGTGCCAGCTCACCACCGTCCCCTAACGCTGAAGCTTTCTTT
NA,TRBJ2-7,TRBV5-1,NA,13,CASSLDTKYEQYF,TGCGCCAGCAGCTTGGACACGAAGTACGAGCAGTACTTC
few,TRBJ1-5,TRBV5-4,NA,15,CASSLICRQNQPQHF,TGTGCCAGCAGCTTGATTTGCAGGCAAAATCAGCCCCAGCATTTT
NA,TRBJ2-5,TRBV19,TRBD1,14,CASSMTGGEATQYF,TGTGCCAGTAGTATGACAGGGGGGGAAGCGACCCAGTACTTC
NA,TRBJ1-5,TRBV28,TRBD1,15,CASSSDRGVNQPQHF,TGTGCCAGCAGCTCCGACAGGGGAGTAAATCAGCCCCAGCATTTT
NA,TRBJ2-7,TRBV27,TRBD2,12,CASSIIGGEQYF,TGTGCCAGCAGTATAATCGGGGGGGAGCAGTACTTC
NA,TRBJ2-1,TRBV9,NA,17,CASSGPNLHLPYNEQFF,TGTGCCAGCAGCGGCCCGAATCTGCATCTACCCTACAATGAGCAGTTCTTC
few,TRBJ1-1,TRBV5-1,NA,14,CASSLDGESTEAFF,TGCGCCAGCAGCTTGGACGGGGAGAGCACTGAAGCTTTCTTT
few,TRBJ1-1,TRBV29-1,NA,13,CSVPGLGETEAFF,TGCAGCGTTCCGGGACTCGGAGAGACTGAAGCTTTCTTT
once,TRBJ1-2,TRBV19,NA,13,CASSFGEGYGYTF,TGTGCCAGTAGTTTCGGGGAAGGTTATGGCTACACCTTC
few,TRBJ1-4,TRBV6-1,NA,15,CASSERKERSEKLFF,TGTGCCAGCAGTGAAAGGAAGGAAAGGAGTGAAAAACTGTTTTTT
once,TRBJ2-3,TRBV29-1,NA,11,CSAEKGDTQYF,TGCAGCGCCGAAAAGGGGGATACGCAGTATTTT
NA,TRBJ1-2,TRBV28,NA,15,CAGSSPLRANYGYTF,TGTGCCGGCAGTTCCCCCCTGCGCGCTAACTATGGCTACACCTTC
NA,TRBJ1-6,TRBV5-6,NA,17,CASSPGEQALYNSPLHF,TGTGCCAGCAGTCCTGGGGAGCAGGCCCTATATAATTCACCCCTCCACTTT
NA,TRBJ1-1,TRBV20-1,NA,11,CSARQDGEAFF,TGCAGTGCCCGACAGGATGGTGAAGCTTTCTTT
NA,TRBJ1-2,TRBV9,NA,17,CASSAPSWGGPNYGYTF,TGTGCCAGCAGCGCCCCTAGTTGGGGGGGTCCTAACTATGGCTACACCTTC
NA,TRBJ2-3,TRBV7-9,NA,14,CASSDGSPTDTQYF,TGTGCCAGCAGCGATGGGAGTCCCACAGATACGCAGTATTTT
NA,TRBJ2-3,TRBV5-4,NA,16,CASSSSGLSRVYTQYF,TGTGCCAGCAGCAGCTCGGGACTCTCCCGGGTATATACGCAGTATTTT
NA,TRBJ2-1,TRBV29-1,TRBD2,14,CSVELVPGLEGQFF,TGCAGCGTTGAACTCGTCCCGGGACTAGAAGGGCAGTTCTTC
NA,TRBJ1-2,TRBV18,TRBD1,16,CASSPPGQGANYGYTF,TGTGCCAGCTCACCACCGGGACAGGGAGCTAACTATGGCTACACCTTC
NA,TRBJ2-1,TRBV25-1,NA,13,CASSRDLYNEQFF,TGTGCCAGCAGTAGGGACTTGTACAATGAGCAGTTCTTC
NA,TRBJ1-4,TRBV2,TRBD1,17,CASRVTGTDKLYEKLFF,TGTGCCAGCAGAGTGACAGGGACCGACAAGTTATATGAAAAACTGTTTTTT
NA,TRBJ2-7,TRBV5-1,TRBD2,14,CASSLEGGTYEQYF,TGCGCCAGCAGCTTGGAGGGAGGGACCTACGAGCAGTACTTC
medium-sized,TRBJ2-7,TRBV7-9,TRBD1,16,CASSLGARTGAYEQYF,TGTGCCAGCAGCCTTGGAGCCAGGACAGGGGCCTACGAGCAGTACTTC
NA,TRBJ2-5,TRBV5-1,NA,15,CASIGNFGGLETQYF,TGCGCCAGCATAGGAAATTTTGGGGGACTAGAGACCCAGTACTTC
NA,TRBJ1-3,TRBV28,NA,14,CASSLLEGGNTIYF,TGTGCCAGCAGTTTGTTGGAGGGAGGAAACACCATATATTTT
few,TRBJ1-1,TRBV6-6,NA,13,CASSYSGRGEAFF,TGTGCCAGCAGTTACTCGGGCAGGGGTGAAGCTTTCTTT
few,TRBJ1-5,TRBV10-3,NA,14,CAISEGGGNQPQHF,TGTGCCATCAGTGAGGGAGGGGGCAATCAGCCCCAGCATTTT
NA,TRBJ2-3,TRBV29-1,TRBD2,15,CSVAGGRSTTDTQYF,TGCAGCGTTGCGGGGGGGCGGTCGACCACAGATACGCAGTATTTT
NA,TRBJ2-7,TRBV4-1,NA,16,CASSQVSTDSSYEQYF,TGCGCCAGCAGCCAAGTCTCGACAGATAGCTCCTACGAGCAGTACTTC
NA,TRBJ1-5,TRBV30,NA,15,CAWSVHSGDNQPQHF,TGTGCCTGGAGTGTACATTCAGGGGATAATCAGCCCCAGCATTTT
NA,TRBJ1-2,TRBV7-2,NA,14,CASSFPGGNYGYTF,TGTGCCAGCAGCTTCCCCGGGGGGAACTATGGCTACACCTTC
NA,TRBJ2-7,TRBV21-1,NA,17,CASSNPGTGLWSYEQYF,TGTGCCAGCAGCAACCCGGGGACAGGGTTGTGGTCCTACGAGCAGTACTTC
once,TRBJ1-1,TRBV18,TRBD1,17,CASSPSRDRGPNTEAFF,TGTGCCAGCTCACCATCCCGGGACAGGGGACCTAACACTGAAGCTTTCTTT
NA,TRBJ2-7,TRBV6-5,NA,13,CASTPRRSYEQYF,TGTGCCAGCACCCCCAGGAGGTCCTACGAGCAGTACTTC
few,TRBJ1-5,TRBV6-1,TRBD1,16,CASSEWTGVDNQPQHF,TGTGCCAGCAGTGAATGGACAGGGGTGGACAATCAGCCCCAGCATTTT
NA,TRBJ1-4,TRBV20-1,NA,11,CSASSGGLMFF,TGCAGTGCCTCCAGCGGGGGGTTGATGTTTTTT
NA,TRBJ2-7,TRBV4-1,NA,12,CASSPSAGEQYF,TGCGCCAGCAGCCCCTCAGCCGGGGAGCAGTACTTC
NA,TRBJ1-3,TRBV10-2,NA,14,CASAAGGTGNTIYF,TGCGCCAGCGCAGCGGGGGGGACTGGAAACACCATATATTTT
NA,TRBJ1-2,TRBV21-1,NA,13,CASFNREIYGYTF,TGTGCCAGCTTTAACAGGGAAATCTATGGCTACACCTTC
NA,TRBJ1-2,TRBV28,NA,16,CASSVEGRVPNYGYTF,TGTGCCAGCAGTGTGGAGGGCAGGGTCCCTAACTATGGCTACACCTTC
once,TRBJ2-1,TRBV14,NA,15,CASSLVGGSYNEQFF,TGTGCCAGCAGCCTAGTAGGCGGATCATACAATGAGCAGTTCTTC
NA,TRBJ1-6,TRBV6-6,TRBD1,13,CASSLTGDSPLHF,TGTGCCAGCAGTTTGACAGGGGATTCACCCCTCCACTTT
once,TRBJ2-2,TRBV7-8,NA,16,CASRPGGQGGTGELFF,TGTGCCAGCAGACCCGGGGGGCAGGGAGGCACCGGGGAGCTGTTTTTT
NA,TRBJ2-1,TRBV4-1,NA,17,CASSRRPDDPVLNEQFF,TGCGCCAGCAGCCGGAGGCCGGACGACCCCGTCCTCAATGAGCAGTTCTTC
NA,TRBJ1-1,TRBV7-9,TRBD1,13,CASSYNTGGAEVF,TGTGCCAGCAGCTACAATACAGGGGGCGCGGAAGTATTT